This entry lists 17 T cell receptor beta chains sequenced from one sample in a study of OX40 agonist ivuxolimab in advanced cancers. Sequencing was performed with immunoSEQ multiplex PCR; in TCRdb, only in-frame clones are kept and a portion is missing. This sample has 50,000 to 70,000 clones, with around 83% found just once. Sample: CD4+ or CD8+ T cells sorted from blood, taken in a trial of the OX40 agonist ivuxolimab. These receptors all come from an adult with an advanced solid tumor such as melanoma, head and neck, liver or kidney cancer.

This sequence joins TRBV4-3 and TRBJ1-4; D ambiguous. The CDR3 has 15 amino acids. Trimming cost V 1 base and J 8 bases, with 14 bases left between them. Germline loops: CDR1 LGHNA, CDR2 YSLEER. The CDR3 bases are TGCGCCAGCAGCCAAGTGGAGGGTCAAGGCGAAAAACTGTTTTTT. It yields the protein CASSQVEGQGEKLFF.

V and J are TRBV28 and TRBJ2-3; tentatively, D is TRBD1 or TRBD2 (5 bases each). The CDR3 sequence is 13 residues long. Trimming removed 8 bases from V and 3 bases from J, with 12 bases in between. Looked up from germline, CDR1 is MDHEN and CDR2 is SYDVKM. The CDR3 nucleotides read TGTGCCAGCTACTCGGGGCTTACAGATACGCAGTATTTT. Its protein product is CASYSGLTDTQYF.

DNA for the CDR3: TGTGCCAGCAGTGAAGATCAGGGGTCCACCGGGGAGCTGTTTTTT. This encodes CASSEDQGSTGELFF. The rearrangement joins TRBV2 to TRBJ2-2, with D possibly being TRBD1 (6 bases). The CDR3 runs to 15 residues. Germline CDR1 and CDR2: SNHLY and FYNNEI. V gave up 1 base and J gave up 4 bases, with 10 bases separating them.

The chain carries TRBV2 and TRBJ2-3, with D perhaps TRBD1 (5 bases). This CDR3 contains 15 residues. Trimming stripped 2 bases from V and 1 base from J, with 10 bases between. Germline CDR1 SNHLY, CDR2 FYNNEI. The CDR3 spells CASSETGEGTDTQYF. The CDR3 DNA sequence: TGTGCCAGCAGTGAAACAGGAGAGGGCACAGATACGCAGTATTTT.

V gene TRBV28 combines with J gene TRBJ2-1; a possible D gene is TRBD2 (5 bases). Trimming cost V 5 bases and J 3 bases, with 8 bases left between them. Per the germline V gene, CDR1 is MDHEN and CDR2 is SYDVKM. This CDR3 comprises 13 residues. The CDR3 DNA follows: TGTGCCAGCAGTGGACTCTTCTACAATGAGCAGTTCTTC. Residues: CASSGLFYNEQFF.

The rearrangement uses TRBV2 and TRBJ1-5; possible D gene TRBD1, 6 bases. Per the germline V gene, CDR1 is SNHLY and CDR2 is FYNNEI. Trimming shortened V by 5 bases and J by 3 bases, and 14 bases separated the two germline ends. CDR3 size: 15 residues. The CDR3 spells CASSRGGQDNQPQHF. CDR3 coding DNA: TGTGCCAGCAGTCGAGGGGGACAAGACAATCAGCCCCAGCATTTT.

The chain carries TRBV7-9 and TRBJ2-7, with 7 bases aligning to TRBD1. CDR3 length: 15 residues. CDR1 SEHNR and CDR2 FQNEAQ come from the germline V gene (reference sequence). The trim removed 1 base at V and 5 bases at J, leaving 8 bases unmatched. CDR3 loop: CASSLVRTGGDEQYF. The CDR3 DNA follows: TGTGCCAGCAGCTTAGTGAGGACAGGAGGCGACGAGCAGTACTTC.

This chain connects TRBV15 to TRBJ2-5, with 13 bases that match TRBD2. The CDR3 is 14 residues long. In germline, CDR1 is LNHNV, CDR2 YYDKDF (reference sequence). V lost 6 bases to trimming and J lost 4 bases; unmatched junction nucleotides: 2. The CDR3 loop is CATRRLAGGETQYF. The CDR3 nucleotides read TGTGCCACCAGGCGACTAGCGGGAGGAGAGACCCAGTACTTC. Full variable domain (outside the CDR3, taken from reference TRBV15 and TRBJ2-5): DAMVIQNPRYQVTQFGKPVTLSCSQTLNHNVMYWYQQKSSQAPKLLFHYYDKDFNNEADTPDNFQSRRPNTSFCFLDIRSPGLGDTAMYLCATRRLAGGETQYFGPGTRLLVL.

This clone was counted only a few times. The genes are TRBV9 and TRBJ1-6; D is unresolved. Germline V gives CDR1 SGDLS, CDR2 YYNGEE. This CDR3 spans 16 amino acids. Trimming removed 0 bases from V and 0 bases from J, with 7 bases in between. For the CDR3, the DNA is TGTGCCAGCAGCGTAGAACCGAGCTCCTATAATTCACCCCTCCACTTT. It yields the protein CASSVEPSSYNSPLHF.

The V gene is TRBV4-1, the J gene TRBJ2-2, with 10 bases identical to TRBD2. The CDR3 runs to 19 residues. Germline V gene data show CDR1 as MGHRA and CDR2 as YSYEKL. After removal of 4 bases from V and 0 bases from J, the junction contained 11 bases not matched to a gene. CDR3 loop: CASSPRPAGGSANTGELFF. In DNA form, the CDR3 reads TGCGCCAGCAGCCCCAGGCCAGCGGGAGGGTCCGCGAACACCGGGGAGCTGTTTTTT.

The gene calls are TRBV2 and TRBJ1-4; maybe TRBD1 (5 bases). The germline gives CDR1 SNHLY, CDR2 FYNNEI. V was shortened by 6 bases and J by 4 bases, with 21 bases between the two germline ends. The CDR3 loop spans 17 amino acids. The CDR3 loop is CASSARFPGDLNEKLFF. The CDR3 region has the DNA TGTGCCAGCAGCGCCCGATTTCCGGGGGACCTTAATGAAAAACTGTTTTTT.

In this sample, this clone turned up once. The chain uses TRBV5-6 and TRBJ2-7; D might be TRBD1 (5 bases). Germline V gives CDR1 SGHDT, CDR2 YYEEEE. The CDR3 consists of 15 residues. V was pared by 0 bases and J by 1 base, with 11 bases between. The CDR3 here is CASSLVGQASYEQYF. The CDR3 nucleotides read TGTGCCAGCAGCTTGGTGGGGCAGGCTTCCTACGAGCAGTACTTC.

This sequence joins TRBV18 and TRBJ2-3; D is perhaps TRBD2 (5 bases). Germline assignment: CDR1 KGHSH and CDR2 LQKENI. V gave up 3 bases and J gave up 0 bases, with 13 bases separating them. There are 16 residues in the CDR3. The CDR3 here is CASSPGGSTSTDTQYF. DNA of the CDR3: TGTGCCAGCTCACCCGGAGGATCTACTAGCACAGATACGCAGTATTTT.

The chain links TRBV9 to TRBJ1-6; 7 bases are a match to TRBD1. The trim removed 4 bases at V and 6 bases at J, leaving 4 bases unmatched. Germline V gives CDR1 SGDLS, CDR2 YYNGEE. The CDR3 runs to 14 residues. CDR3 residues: CASSPRQGNSPLHF. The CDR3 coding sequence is TGTGCCAGCAGCCCAAGACAGGGTAATTCACCCCTCCACTTT. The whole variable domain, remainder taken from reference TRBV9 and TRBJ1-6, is DSGVTQTPKHLITATGQRVTLRCSPRSGDLSVYWYQQSLDQGLQFLIQYYNGEERAKGNILERFSAQQFPDLHSELNLSSLELGDSALYFCASSPRQGNSPLHFGNGTRLTVT.

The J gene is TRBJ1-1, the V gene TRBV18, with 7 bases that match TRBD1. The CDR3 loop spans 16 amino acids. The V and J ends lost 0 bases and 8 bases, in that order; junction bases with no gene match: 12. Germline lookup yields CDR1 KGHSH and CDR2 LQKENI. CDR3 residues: CASSPPGRTGQNEAFF. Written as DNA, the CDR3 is TGTGCCAGCTCACCACCTGGCCGGACAGGTCAGAACGAAGCTTTCTTT.

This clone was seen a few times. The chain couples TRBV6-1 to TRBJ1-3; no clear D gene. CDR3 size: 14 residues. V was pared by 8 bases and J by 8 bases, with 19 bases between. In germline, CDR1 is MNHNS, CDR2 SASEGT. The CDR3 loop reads CASLGRGLTDTIYF. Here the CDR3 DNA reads TGTGCCAGCCTAGGGAGAGGACTAACAGACACCATATATTTT.

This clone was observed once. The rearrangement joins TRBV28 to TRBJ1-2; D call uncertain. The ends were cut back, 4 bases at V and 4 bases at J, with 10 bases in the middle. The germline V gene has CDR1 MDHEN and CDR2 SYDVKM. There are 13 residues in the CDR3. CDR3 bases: TGTGCCAGCAGTTCTCCACAAAGCTATGGCTACACCTTC. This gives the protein CASSSPQSYGYTF.